Following are 10 T cell receptor beta chains from one sample sequenced in a study of blood T cell repertoires in COVID-19. Libraries were prepared by immunoSEQ multiplex PCR; TCRdb keeps only in-frame clonotypes and omits some of them. The table has about 190,000 clones, about 88% seen once. Sequencing was performed on peripheral blood. These receptors originate from a man aged 40-49 years with active or convalescent COVID-19.

J is TRBJ2-5 and V is TRBV12-5, with 8 bases identical to TRBD1. This CDR3 has 15 residues. V lost 6 bases, J lost 1 base, and 7 bases stayed unmatched. The V gene's germline CDR1 is LGHNT and CDR2 FRNRAP. The CDR3 DNA reads TGTGCTAGTGGACGGACAGGGAGTTTCCAAGAGACCCAGTACTTC. This encodes CASGRTGSFQETQYF.

The CDR3 DNA reads as TGTGCCAGCTCACGGGACAGGGATCAGCCCCAGCATTTT. It codes for CASSRDRDQPQHF. This sequence joins TRBV18 and TRBJ1-5, with TRBD1 identical over 9 bases. The CDR3 spans 13 residues. V was pared by 4 bases and J by 5 bases, with 0 bases of the junction left unmatched. Germline V gives CDR1 KGHSH, CDR2 LQKENI.

The chain joins TRBV19 to TRBJ2-7, with 11 bases that match TRBD1. Losses at the gene ends were 7 bases for V and 4 bases for J; bases not matched to a gene: 9. Germline V gene sequence: CDR1 LNHDA, CDR2 SQIVND (reference sequence). This CDR3 is 15 amino acids long. The CDR3 loop reads CASMESGQGAYEQYF. CDR3 nucleotides: TGTGCCAGTATGGAGAGCGGACAGGGGGCGTACGAGCAGTACTTC.

The rearrangement joins TRBV5-6 to TRBJ2-3; no clear D gene. The CDR3 consists of 16 residues. Germline lookup yields CDR1 SGHDT and CDR2 YYEEEE. Trimming stripped 0 bases from V and 0 bases from J, with 11 bases between. The DNA of the CDR3 is TGTGCCAGCAGCTTGGGTCCGGGTGGTAGCACAGATACGCAGTATTTT. This codes for CASSLGPGGSTDTQYF. Combining the CDR3 with reference TRBV5-6 and TRBJ2-3 gives the whole variable domain DAGVTQSPTHLIKTRGQQVTLRCSPKSGHDTVSWYQQALGQGPQFIFQYYEEEERQRGNFPDRFSGHQFPNYSSELNVNALLLGDSALYLCASSLGPGGSTDTQYFGPGTRLTVL.

The chain employs TRBV6-5 and TRBJ1-1, with D hard to call. The CDR3 length is 13 residues. CDR1 and CDR2 from the germline V gene are MNHEY and SVGAGI. V was shortened by 0 bases and J by 5 bases, with 7 bases between the two germline ends. CDR3 amino acids: CASSYSVRTEAFF. CDR3 DNA sequence: TGTGCCAGCAGTTACTCTGTGAGGACTGAAGCTTTCTTT.

The V call is TRBV9, the J call TRBJ1-2; D is perhaps TRBD1 (6 bases). CDR1 SGDLS and CDR2 YYNGEE come from the germline V gene. Trimming left V 6 bases short and J 8 bases short, with 17 bases between. This CDR3 is built from 13 residues. The CDR3 DNA follows: TGTGCCAGCATGGGGGATTTTGGGGGCGGCTACACCTTC. Translating it yields CASMGDFGGGYTF.

This chain joins TRBV11-2 and TRBJ2-5, with a weak D call TRBD1 (7 bases). Germline V gives CDR1 SGHAT, CDR2 FQNNGV. The CDR3 contains 15 residues. V lost 2 bases and J 4 bases, leaving 14 bases between the germline ends. DNA for the CDR3: TGTGCCAGCAGCTTATTTCGGAGGGGGCTAGAGACCCAGTACTTC. Residues: CASSLFRRGLETQYF.

V gene TRBV14 combines with J gene TRBJ1-1; D gene unclear. V lost 1 base to trimming and J lost 2 bases, with 14 bases between them. The germline V gene has CDR1 SGHDN and CDR2 FVKESK. This CDR3 is 16 amino acids long. The CDR3 loop is CASSQVITEGNTEAFF. The CDR3 DNA sequence: TGTGCCAGCAGCCAAGTCATAACGGAGGGAAACACTGAAGCTTTCTTT.

This clone has only one observation. The V gene is TRBV7-9, the J gene TRBJ2-1; TRBD2 matches 11 bases. The CDR3 runs to 15 residues. V gave up 5 bases and J gave up 7 bases; unmatched junction bases: 7. Germline V gene sequence: CDR1 SEHNR, CDR2 FQNEAQ (reference sequence). CDR3 DNA: TGTGCCAGCAGCCCTAGCGGGGGGAACATAAATGAGCAGTTCTTC. This sequence encodes CASSPSGGNINEQFF.

The chain couples TRBV29-1 to TRBJ1-2, with D unclear. The CDR3 extends over 12 amino acids. Between the trimmed V and J ends, which lost 5 bases and 4 bases, there was a span of 11 bases. The V gene's germline CDR1 is SQVTM and CDR2 ANQGSEA. In nucleotides, the CDR3 is TGCAGCGTTTTGGACTCCCTCTATGGCTACACCTTC. As protein: CSVLDSLYGYTF.